This T cell receptor (beta chain) appears in the sequencing data of a study of T cells after yellow fever vaccination (dated by TCRdb to about 2019). Context from the whole study: The SMART-Seq v4 Ultra Low Input RNA kit was used to prepare libraries from fractions with low cell numbers. Bulk TCR alpha and beta repertoires were sequenced longitudinally to track T-cell clones before and after primary and booster YFV17D yellow fever vaccination. The cohort comprised two healthy male donors, one aged 18 to 30 and one aged 30 to 40 years. Blood was collected at multiple timepoints before and after primary and secondary immunization, and bulk PBMC replicates and cell subsets were isolated. Study-level results and caveats: Compared with the primary T-cell response, the secondary T-cell response was faster but weaker, reaching its peak on day 5 rather than on day 15. Most clones expanded after primary vaccination (about 96% of CD4 and 88% of CD8) were re-detected after the booster, suggesting that broad memory maintenance occurred. A small fraction of clonotypes showed up in both the CD4 and CD8 compartments, probably as a result of convergent recombination. The study included only two donors, which limits how far the findings can be generalized. Because abundant contaminating clonotypes from the bulk population could be contained in FACS-sorted repertoires, computational filtering was required.

V and J are trimmed by 4 bases and 3 bases, and the gene matches miss 11 bases of the junction. From the germline V gene, CDR1 is MGHRA and CDR2 is YSYEKL. CDR3 length: 17 amino acids, cysteine to phenylalanine. Kept here is only the CDR3 DNA, which spans 51 bases and is read in frame from base 1. TCR cDNA was synthesized by 5'RACE template switching, which introduced a universal primer site and unique molecular identifiers. cDNA synthesis was primed from both the TCR alpha and TCR beta constant segments. Two PCR steps were used to amplify libraries, with sample barcodes and sequencing adapters being added in the second step. Sequencing of libraries was done on Illumina HiSeq 2500 (2x100 bp) or NovaSeq (2x150 bp). The original methods were these. Reads were demultiplexed and collapsed into UMI consensus sequences with MIGEC, and V(D)J alignment was performed with MiXCR. Vaccine-responding clonotypes were defined with edgeR using replicate PBMC samples, requiring FDR below 0.01 and a log2 fold change above 5 up to day 15. Each bulk clonotype was labeled CD4 or CD8 based on which sequenced repertoire, CD4 or CD8, contained the clonotype at higher abundance. The public reads were quality trimmed at Q25 with fastp and then assembled into clones with MiXCR by TCRdb, keeping productive beta chains. Each entry merges the rows of one CDR3 protein and shows their most common DNA and genes. The V and J calls here are based on TCRdb, not the publication. The sample profile shows approximately 510,000 distinct CDR3 sequences; about a fifth of them were found once. The ten largest clones capture 16% of the sample.

This clonotype has more than one count but fewer than ten. Its antigen is still unknown. There are no base qualities to consult, and no much larger clone falls within one base. The treatment or condition label of this sample denotes: live attenuated yellow fever vaccine strain. At every blood-draw timepoint, two biological replicates of bulk PBMCs were collected. PBMCs were isolated from peripheral blood using a standard Ficoll-Paque protocol. TriZol was used to extract RNA from bulk PBMCs, CD4 and CD8 fractions, and dextramer-positive and dextramer-negative fractions. Recombination joined TRBV4-1 with TRBJ2-2, and 7 junctional nucleotides match TRBD2. Sequences were derived from PBMCs, sampled more than 20 days after the first yellow fever vaccination. The receptor was derived from a man between 18 and 35 years old who received the YFV17D yellow fever vaccine. The DNA sequence follows: TGCGCCAGCAGCCTCTCGAGGGGAGGGGAAGACACCGGGGAGCTGTTTTTT. It encodes CASSLSRGGEDTGELFF.